The 20 T cell receptor beta chains reported below all come from one sample, sequenced in a study of shared clonotypes between healthy human individuals. Here immunoSEQ multiplex PCR was the method, and the copy in TCRdb shows in-frame clones only, minus some. The sample lists about 1.1 million clones; roughly 80% were seen once. The sequenced sample consisted of memory CD4+ T cells from PBMCs. Subset of the sample: CD45RA-negative fraction. The receptor source for this set is a man in his late teens or twenties in good health. Some clones in this sample may be carry-over from other donors' samples.

The J gene is TRBJ2-1, the V gene TRBV29-1; 14 positions agree with TRBD2. Looked up from germline, CDR1 is SQVTM and CDR2 is ANQGSEA. V was clipped by 6 bases and J by 8 bases; unmatched bases: 18. The CDR3 loop spans 18 amino acids. CDR3 loop: CSVQNRGQTSGRADEQFF. CDR3 nucleotide sequence: TGCAGCGTACAAAACCGCGGTCAGACTAGCGGGAGGGCGGATGAGCAGTTCTTC.

This clone was detected only a few times. V gene TRBV7-3 combines with J gene TRBJ2-5; 7 bases map to TRBD2. Per the germline V gene, CDR1 is SGHTA and CDR2 is FQGTGA. The CDR3 has 15 residues. V shed 2 bases and J 4 bases; nucleotides not matched to a gene: 7. DNA of the CDR3: TGTGCCAGCAGCTTAGCGGGAGCCAATGGAGAGACCCAGTACTTC. It codes for CASSLAGANGETQYF.

The genes are TRBV5-1 and TRBJ2-2; no reliable D call. V was trimmed by 2 bases and J by 2 bases, leaving 13 bases between them. CDR1 SGHRS and CDR2 YFSETQ come from the germline V gene. This CDR3 region has 16 residues. CDR3 loop: CASSLVAPGNTGELFF. CDR3 DNA: TGCGCCAGCAGCTTAGTAGCTCCAGGAAACACCGGGGAGCTGTTTTTT.

The chain couples TRBV28 to TRBJ2-4, with 7 nucleotides matching TRBD2. This CDR3 contains 17 residues. Trimming took 3 bases from V and 2 from J; bases not matched to a gene: 10. CDR1 MDHEN and CDR2 SYDVKM come from the germline V gene. For the CDR3, the DNA is TGTGCCAGCAGTTTTTATTTGGTCGGGGGGACCAAAAACATTCAGTACTTC. Protein sequence: CASSFYLVGGTKNIQYF.

Here the CDR3 reads CASSADRGPLIDYTF. DNA for the CDR3: TGTGCCAGCAGCGCGGACAGGGGCCCCCTCATCGACTACACCTTC. The chain is built from TRBV5-4 and TRBJ1-2, with TRBD1 matching 9 bases. The CDR3 runs to 15 residues. The trim removed 4 bases at V and 10 bases at J, leaving 14 bases unmatched. Germline V lookup: CDR1 SGHNT, CDR2 YYREEE (reference sequence). Full variable domain (remainder filled in from reference TRBV5-4 and TRBJ1-2): ETGVTQSPTHLIKTRGQQVTLRCSSQSGHNTVSWYQQALGQGPQFIFQYYREEENGRGNFPPRFSGLQFPNYSSELNVNALELDDSALYLCASSADRGPLIDYTFGSGTRLTVV.

The chain employs TRBV28 and TRBJ2-1; TRBD2 agrees at 7 bases. Trimming cost V 2 bases and J 1 base; bases outside gene matches: 2. This CDR3 comprises 15 residues. Germline-derived CDR1 and CDR2 are MDHEN and SYDVKM. The CDR3 nucleotides are TGTGCCAGCAGTTTAGGAGCGGGATCCTACAATGAGCAGTTCTTC. This translates into CASSLGAGSYNEQFF.

The J gene is TRBJ1-5, the V gene TRBV7-8; D gene ambiguous. V dropped 1 base and J dropped 4 bases, with 11 bases sitting between them. The V gene's germline CDR1 is SGHVS and CDR2 FQNEAQ. This CDR3 is built from 15 residues. The CDR3 is CASSLEGQGNQPQHF. CDR3 in DNA: TGTGCCAGCAGCTTAGAAGGGCAAGGGAATCAGCCCCAGCATTTT.

The rearrangement uses TRBV2 and TRBJ1-3; possible D gene TRBD1, 5 bases. Germline CDR1 reads SNHLY; CDR2 reads FYNNEI. This CDR3 is 19 amino acids long. Trimming removed 1 base from V and 0 bases from J, with 19 bases in between. The CDR3 sequence: CASSEVGTAVSSSGNTIYF. The CDR3 nucleotides read TGTGCCAGCAGTGAAGTTGGGACCGCGGTCTCGAGCTCTGGAAACACCATATATTTT.

The rearrangement joins TRBV15 to TRBJ1-2; D is undetermined. The CDR3 runs 13 residues. Germline lookup yields CDR1 LNHNV and CDR2 YYDKDF (reference sequence). V was pared by 0 bases and J by 2 bases, with 4 bases between. The CDR3 reads CATSRESNYGYTF. CDR3 DNA sequence: TGTGCCACCAGCAGAGAAAGCAACTATGGCTACACCTTC.

This clone was picked up a small number of times. The genes are TRBV5-8 and TRBJ1-2; no reliable D call. Between the trimmed V and J ends, which lost 6 bases and 4 bases, there was a span of 16 bases. The CDR3 runs to 14 residues. CDR1 is SGHTS and CDR2 is YDEGEE in the germline V gene. The DNA of the CDR3 is TGTGCCAGCACCACACAACCGGTTCGCTATGGCTACACCTTC. This encodes CASTTQPVRYGYTF.

The V call is TRBV5-4, the J call TRBJ2-7; D call uncertain. This CDR3 comprises 14 residues. Germline lookup yields CDR1 SGHNT and CDR2 YYREEE (reference sequence). The V and J ends lost 2 bases and 3 bases respectively, with 12 bases between them. CDR3 coding DNA: TGTGCCAGCAGCTTAGAAGGACGGGTCTACGAGCAGTACTTC. This translates into CASSLEGRVYEQYF.

The J gene is TRBJ1-3, the V gene TRBV6-5, with unresolved D. With 0 bases removed from V and 0 bases from J, the gap between germline ends came to 6 bases. In germline, CDR1 is MNHEY, CDR2 SVGAGI. The CDR3 is 15 amino acids. The DNA of the CDR3 is TGTGCCAGCAGTTACTCACCAGGCTCTGGAAACACCATATATTTT. As protein: CASSYSPGSGNTIYF.

This chain joins TRBV30 and TRBJ1-5; D gene ambiguous. The germline V and J ends were trimmed by 1 base and 2 bases, with 12 bases remaining between them. This CDR3 spans 15 amino acids. Germline V gives CDR1 GTSNPN, CDR2 SVGIG (reference sequence). The CDR3 DNA is TGTGCCTGGAGTGGTGGCCCGACCCGCAATCAGCCCCAGCATTTT. Protein product: CAWSGGPTRNQPQHF.

The chain combines TRBV30 with TRBJ2-3, with D possibly being TRBD1 or TRBD2 (6 bases each). The CDR3 is 16 amino acids. The V gene's germline CDR1 is GTSNPN and CDR2 SVGIG (reference sequence). V lost 3 bases, J lost 5 bases, and 21 bases lay in between. CDR3 sequence: CAWRSPGGGVRDTQYF. The CDR3 DNA is TGTGCCTGGAGATCCCCCGGAGGGGGAGTGAGAGATACGCAGTATTTT. The variable domain in full, completed from reference TRBV30 and TRBJ2-3, reads SQTIHQWPATLVQPVGSPLSLECTVEGTSNPNLYWYRQAAGRGLQLLFYSVGIGQISSEVPQNLSASRPQDRQFILSSKKLLLSDSGFYLCAWRSPGGGVRDTQYFGPGTRLTVL.

V and J are TRBV10-3 and TRBJ2-2; 8 bases line up with TRBD1. Looked up from germline, CDR1 is ENHRY and CDR2 is SYGVKD. This CDR3 region has 13 residues. V was pared by 9 bases and J by 3 bases, with 3 bases of the junction left unmatched. CDR3 residues: CAIGTGYTGELFF. The CDR3 region has the DNA TGTGCCATTGGGACAGGCTACACCGGGGAGCTGTTTTTT.

The chain links TRBV15 to TRBJ1-2; D is possibly TRBD1 (5 bases). Germline V CDR1 and CDR2: LNHNV, YYDKDF (reference sequence). The CDR3 is 16 residues long. The V end lost 0 bases, the J end lost 2 bases, and 13 bases lay between the germline ends. The CDR3 coding sequence is TGTGCCACCAGCAGAGATAAGGGGCCCCGCAACTATGGCTACACCTTC. Amino acids: CATSRDKGPRNYGYTF.

The chain combines TRBV2 with TRBJ2-4; D tentatively fits TRBD1 or TRBD2 (5 bases each). Trimming cost V 7 bases and J 3 bases, with 16 bases left between them. The CDR3 spans 15 residues. Germline V gene sequence: CDR1 SNHLY, CDR2 FYNNEI. The CDR3 is CASTERGAGKNIQYF. As DNA, the CDR3 is TGTGCCAGCACCGAACGAGGGGCAGGCAAAAACATTCAGTACTTC.

The chain employs TRBV5-6 and TRBJ1-2, with D possibly TRBD1 on 6 matching bases. CDR1 SGHDT and CDR2 YYEEEE come from the germline V gene. Trimming pared 4 bases from V and 5 bases from J, leaving 12 bases between. The CDR3 consists of 13 residues. The CDR3 loop is CASSTGDNYGYTF. The CDR3, as DNA: TGTGCCAGCAGCACCGGGGACAATTATGGCTACACCTTC. The full variable domain, in which reference TRBV5-6 and TRBJ1-2 provide the parts outside the CDR3, is DAGVTQSPTHLIKTRGQQVTLRCSPKSGHDTVSWYQQALGQGPQFIFQYYEEEERQRGNFPDRFSGHQFPNYSSELNVNALLLGDSALYLCASSTGDNYGYTFGSGTRLTVV.

The rearrangement joins TRBV10-3 to TRBJ2-2; D is tentatively TRBD1 or TRBD2 (5 bases each). The CDR3 extends over 15 amino acids. V was trimmed by 6 bases and J by 5 bases, leaving 16 bases between them. Germline V gives CDR1 ENHRY, CDR2 SYGVKD. CDR3 coding DNA: TGTGCCATCAGGGGCTGGGGGTCGGAGACCGGGGAGCTGTTTTTT. Its protein product is CAIRGWGSETGELFF.

The chain carries TRBV7-9 and TRBJ2-7; perhaps TRBD1 as D (6 bases). The CDR3 loop spans 17 amino acids. V lost 4 bases and J lost 0, with 19 bases in between. Germline lookup yields CDR1 SEHNR and CDR2 FQNEAQ (reference sequence). The CDR3 loop reads CASSYRTVGPLSYEQYF. CDR3 coding DNA: TGTGCCAGCAGCTACCGGACAGTCGGCCCCCTCTCCTACGAGCAGTACTTC.